This passage covers 5 T cell receptor beta chains from one sample sequenced in a study of T cells after posttransplantation cyclophosphamide. Sampled 1 year posttransplant, controls received myeloablative marrow transplants, methotrexate and a calcineurin inhibitor. This table comes from immunoSEQ multiplex PCR, and its TCRdb copy is limited to in-frame clones, with some not included. This table has 20,000 or so clones, around 89% appearing once. The material sequenced was PBMCs, taken around 370 days after allogeneic stem cell transplant with calcineurin inhibitor and methotrexate. These receptors all come from a female patient under 45 who received an allogeneic stem cell transplant from an unrelated donor, was CMV-positive, and had acute and chronic GVHD. The graft donor may be the source of some T cells.

This chain links TRBV18 with TRBJ2-7, with 7 bases that match TRBD1. The junction had 2 bases not matched to a gene; V was cut back by 3 bases and J by 0 bases. In germline, CDR1 is KGHSH, CDR2 LQKENI. The CDR3 extends over 14 amino acids. CDR3 bases: TGTGCCAGCTCACCGGGACAGACCTCCTACGAGCAGTACTTC. Its translation: CASSPGQTSYEQYF.

The chain carries TRBV5-6 and TRBJ2-3; TRBD2 matches 7 bases. There are 13 residues in the CDR3. The V and J ends lost 1 base and 6 bases, in that order; junction bases with no gene match: 2. Looked up from germline, CDR1 is SGHDT and CDR2 is YYEEEE. Written as DNA, the CDR3 is TGTGCCAGCAGCTTGTTTAGCGGGGATACGCAGTATTTT. As protein: CASSLFSGDTQYF.

The chain combines TRBV5-1 with TRBJ2-3; D may be TRBD2 (7 bases). This CDR3 spans 14 amino acids. From germline, CDR1 is SGHRS and CDR2 YFSETQ. The V and J ends lost 2 bases and 5 bases respectively, with 12 bases between them. The CDR3 DNA follows: TGCGCCAGCAGCTTAGCGGGACAAGGAGATACGCAGTATTTT. It codes for CASSLAGQGDTQYF.

The V and J genes are TRBV2 and TRBJ1-2; TRBD1 might be the D (5 bases). The ends were cut back, 7 bases at V and 5 bases at J, with 23 bases in the middle. The CDR3 has 16 amino acids. Germline CDR1 and CDR2: SNHLY and FYNNEI. The CDR3 loop is CASTIQVGGARYGYTF. Here the CDR3 DNA reads TGTGCCAGCACCATACAAGTCGGGGGAGCACGGTATGGCTACACCTTC.

V gene TRBV19 combines with J gene TRBJ1-2; D not resolved. Trimming took 10 bases from V and 3 from J, leaving 15 bases between them. CDR1 LNHDA and CDR2 SQIVND come from the germline V gene (reference sequence). This CDR3 has 13 residues. DNA for the CDR3: TGTGCCACAACCTCGGCGGAATACTATGGCTACACCTTC. It translates to CATTSAEYYGYTF.